Shown below are 10 T cell receptor beta chains from a single sample sequenced in a study of OX40 agonist ivuxolimab in advanced cancers. TCRdb's copy holds only in-frame clones and misses some; the assay was immunoSEQ multiplex PCR. This table holds tens of thousands of clones, approximately 91% found once. The specimen was CD4+ or CD8+ T cells sorted from blood, collected in a trial of the OX40 agonist ivuxolimab. All receptors come from an adult with an advanced solid tumor such as melanoma, head and neck, liver or kidney cancer.

This clone was counted only a few times. The genes are TRBV7-3 and TRBJ2-1, with D hard to call. This CDR3 is built from 13 residues. Germline CDR1 SGHTA, CDR2 FQGTGA. CDR3 coding DNA: TGTGCAGCAACCTCCGAGGACTACAATGAGCAGTTCTTC. It yields the protein CAATSEDYNEQFF.

The V gene is TRBV27, the J gene TRBJ2-1, with 7 bases fitting TRBD2. This CDR3 spans 16 amino acids. Germline trimming cut 4 bases from V and 4 bases from J; bases unmatched to any gene: 10. The germline V gene encodes CDR1 MNHEY and CDR2 SMNVEV (reference sequence). The CDR3 loop reads CASSWGGLVGYNEQFF. The CDR3 coding sequence is TGTGCCAGCAGTTGGGGCGGACTAGTTGGTTACAATGAGCAGTTCTTC.

This clone came up once. V is TRBV6-5 and J is TRBJ2-5; perhaps TRBD2 as D (6 bases). CDR1 and CDR2 (germline): MNHEY, SVGAGI. V dropped 7 bases and J dropped 5 bases, with 14 bases sitting between them. The CDR3 runs 13 residues. Here the CDR3 DNA reads TGTGCCAGCACCGGTGGGGGGATGGAGACCCAGTACTTC. Translated: CASTGGGMETQYF.

The chain is built from TRBV4-1 and TRBJ1-1; D is unresolved. This CDR3 comprises 15 residues. Germline CDR1 MGHRA, CDR2 YSYEKL. V gave up 4 bases and J gave up 3 bases, with 15 bases separating them. The DNA for the CDR3 is TGCGCCAGCAGCCGGGAAGTGGGGTTGTACACTGAAGCTTTCTTT. Translation gives CASSREVGLYTEAFF.

The chain employs TRBV9 and TRBJ2-7; 10 positions agree with TRBD1. V gave up 6 bases and J gave up 5 bases; unmatched junction bases: 5. The CDR3 contains 13 residues. The germline V gene encodes CDR1 SGDLS and CDR2 YYNGEE. CDR3 loop: CASTGGQGNEQYF. The CDR3 DNA reads TGTGCCAGCACCGGGGGACAGGGGAACGAGCAGTACTTC.

V usage is TRBV9 and J usage is TRBJ2-7, with a tentative D call TRBD2 (5 bases). V gave up 3 bases and J gave up 0 bases, with 10 bases separating them. The CDR3 spans 14 residues. Germline CDR1 and CDR2: SGDLS and YYNGEE. CDR3 DNA: TGTGCCAGCAGCGGATCCGGGGTCTCCTACGAGCAGTACTTC. Amino acid sequence: CASSGSGVSYEQYF.

CDR3 residues: CASSFAGQPQHF. CDR3 in DNA: TGTGCCAGCAGTTTCGCAGGTCAGCCCCAGCATTTT. The V and J genes are TRBV27 and TRBJ1-5; D uncertain. V was shortened by 3 bases and J by 6 bases, with 6 bases between the two germline ends. Germline V gene data show CDR1 as MNHEY and CDR2 as SMNVEV (reference sequence). CDR3 length: 12 residues.

This chain links TRBV7-3 with TRBJ2-7; D gene unclear. V was shortened by 2 bases and J by 3 bases, with 14 bases between the two germline ends. The germline V gene has CDR1 SGHTA and CDR2 FQGTGA. The CDR3 runs to 15 residues. The CDR3 protein is CASSLDMGQCYEQYF. The DNA of the CDR3 is TGTGCCAGCAGCTTAGATATGGGTCAGTGCTACGAGCAGTACTTC.

V gene TRBV30 combines with J gene TRBJ2-3; no firm D call. Germline loops: CDR1 GTSNPN, CDR2 SVGIG (reference sequence). V lost 5 bases, J lost 2 bases, and 5 bases lay in between. The CDR3 loop spans 11 amino acids. CDR3 in DNA: TGTGCCTGGGTCTCCACAGATACGCAGTATTTT. Its translation: CAWVSTDTQYF.

This clone occurred once. The chain joins TRBV9 to TRBJ2-7; D is perhaps TRBD2 (6 bases). Germline loops: CDR1 SGDLS, CDR2 YYNGEE. The CDR3 runs 14 residues. Trimming pared 3 bases from V and 2 bases from J, leaving 12 bases between. CDR3 sequence reads: CASSATGTPYEQYF. CDR3 in DNA: TGTGCCAGCAGCGCCACCGGGACTCCCTACGAGCAGTACTTC.